The 26 T cell receptor beta chains given below trace back to one sample, sequenced in a study of T cells in narcolepsy. Here immunoSEQ multiplex PCR was the method, and the copy in TCRdb shows in-frame clones only, minus some. The data contain about 31,000 clones, about 77% of them singletons. Sequencing used CD45RA- memory CD4+ T cells from PBMCs. The source is a human donor with narcolepsy.

This clone was detected a few times. This chain joins TRBV2 and TRBJ2-7; no clear D gene. There are 11 residues in the CDR3. Germline CDR1 is SNHLY and CDR2 is FYNNEI. The ends were cut back, 4 bases at V and 1 base at J, with 2 bases in the middle. The CDR3 DNA reads TGTGCCAGCAGTGGATCCTACGAGCAGTACTTC. This encodes CASSGSYEQYF.

The CDR3 spells CASSPLGRGNEQFF. CDR3 in DNA: TGCGCCAGCAGTCCCCTCGGGCGAGGGAATGAGCAGTTCTTC. This sequence joins TRBV10-1 and TRBJ2-1; tentative D call: TRBD2 (5 bases). Per germline, CDR1 WNHNN and CDR2 SYGVQD (reference sequence). This CDR3 has 14 residues. Trimming took off 5 bases at V and 7 bases at J, with 15 bases between the two ends.

This clone occurred a few times. V is TRBV5-1 and J is TRBJ2-1; 13 bases are shared with TRBD2. The CDR3 loop spans 15 amino acids. J was trimmed by 10 bases and V by 0 bases; bases with no gene match: 4. Germline V gives CDR1 SGHRS, CDR2 YFSETQ. Written as DNA, the CDR3 is TGCGCCAGCAGCTTGGGACTAGCGGGGGGAGGAGAGCAGTTCTTC. As protein: CASSLGLAGGGEQFF. The full variable domain, with the rest looked up from reference TRBV5-1 and TRBJ2-1, is KAGVTQTPRYLIKTRGQQVTLSCSPISGHRSVSWYQQTPGQGLQFLFEYFSETQRNKGNFPGRFSGRQFSNSRSEMNVSTLELGDSALYLCASSLGLAGGGEQFFGPGTRLTVL.

The rearrangement uses TRBV6-5 and TRBJ2-3; TRBD2 might be the D (5 bases). The CDR3 length is 13 residues. V lost 7 bases and J 0 bases, leaving 8 bases between the germline ends. Per germline, CDR1 MNHEY and CDR2 SVGAGI. CDR3 amino acids: CASNRGSTDTQYF. The DNA of the CDR3 is TGTGCCAGCAACCGGGGAAGCACAGATACGCAGTATTTT.

V and J are TRBV12-5 and TRBJ2-3, with TRBD2 matching 11 bases. Germline-derived CDR1 and CDR2 are LGHNT and FRNRAP. Trimming took 0 bases from V and 4 from J; bases not matched to a gene: 6. The CDR3 has 17 amino acids. CDR3 protein: CASGLVLTSGSSDTQYF. The CDR3 nucleotides are TGTGCTAGTGGTTTGGTACTCACTAGCGGGAGTTCAGATACGCAGTATTTT. Variable domain in full (rest from reference TRBV12-5 and TRBJ2-3): DARVTQTPRHKVTEMGQEVTMRCQPILGHNTVFWYRQTMMQGLELLAYFRNRAPLDDSGMPKDRFSAEMPDATLATLKIQPSEPRDSAVYFCASGLVLTSGSSDTQYFGPGTRLTVL.

This clone has a handful of counts. V gene TRBV6-1 combines with J gene TRBJ1-1; D gene unclear. The CDR3 loop spans 10 amino acids. Trimming took off 7 bases at V and 7 bases at J, with 7 bases between the two ends. CDR1 MNHNS and CDR2 SASEGT come from the germline V gene. The CDR3 bases are TGTGCCAGCAAGGATAGTGAAGCTTTCTTT. It is translated as CASKDSEAFF.

The gene calls are TRBV5-1 and TRBJ2-1; 13 bases fit TRBD2. After removal of 4 bases from V and 6 bases from J, the junction contained 10 bases not matched to a gene. This CDR3 has 17 residues. Germline values: CDR1 SGHRS, CDR2 YFSETQ. The chain's CDR3 is CASSLNPTSGRSNEQFF. The CDR3 DNA reads as TGCGCCAGCAGCCTGAACCCGACTAGCGGGAGGAGCAATGAGCAGTTCTTC.

The chain uses TRBV7-2 and TRBJ1-3, with 7 positions matching TRBD1. The germline V gene has CDR1 SGHTA and CDR2 FQGNSA. The junction had 2 bases not matched to a gene; V was cut back by 1 base and J by 2 bases. The CDR3 is 15 residues long. The CDR3 protein is CASSLGQGAGNTIYF. CDR3 sequence (DNA): TGTGCCAGCAGCTTAGGGCAGGGGGCTGGAAACACCATATATTTT.

The chain combines TRBV15 with TRBJ2-1, with 8 nucleotides matching TRBD1. With 1 base clipped from V and 3 bases from J, the junction kept 8 bases outside the gene matches. Germline CDR1 is LNHNV and CDR2 is YYDKDF (reference sequence). CDR3 length: 17 residues. CDR3 DNA: TGTGCCACCAGCAGAGTTCCCCGGGACAGGATCTACAATGAGCAGTTCTTC. Its protein is CATSRVPRDRIYNEQFF.

V usage is TRBV5-1 and J usage is TRBJ2-7; possibly TRBD1 or TRBD2 for D (5 bases each). The V and J ends lost 0 bases and 1 base respectively, with 11 bases between them. The CDR3 is 15 residues long. The germline CDR1 and CDR2 sequences are SGHRS and YFSETQ. The CDR3 sequence: CASSLGGTASYEQYF. In DNA, the CDR3 is TGCGCCAGCAGCTTGGGGGGGACGGCATCCTACGAGCAGTACTTC.

The chain is built from TRBV10-2 and TRBJ2-7, with D possibly being TRBD2 (6 bases). V was cut by 3 bases and J by 0 bases, with 9 bases left in between. CDR3 length equals 14 residues. Germline CDR1 is WSHSY and CDR2 is SAAADI. CDR3 sequence: CASSDDGSSYEQYF. The CDR3 DNA is TGCGCCAGCAGTGACGACGGGAGCTCCTACGAGCAGTACTTC.

This clone is labeled as medium-sized. The same CDR3 is also encoded by other DNA sequences in this sample. This rearrangement joins TRBV7-9 to TRBJ1-1; weak D call: TRBD1 (5 bases). CDR1 is SEHNR, CDR2 FQNEAQ, per germline (reference sequence). Trimming took off 1 base at V and 0 bases at J, with 12 bases between the two ends. The CDR3 has 16 residues. The CDR3: CASSLGDRNLNTEAFF. The CDR3 nucleotides are TGTGCCAGCAGCTTAGGGGACCGAAACTTGAACACTGAAGCTTTCTTT.

This chain links TRBV25-1 with TRBJ1-2, with D tentatively TRBD1 (5 bases). The CDR3 contains 14 residues. Germline CDR1 MGHDK, CDR2 SYGVNS. V lost 6 bases and J lost 1, with 12 bases in between. The CDR3 loop reads CASSTPGFNYGYTF. Here the CDR3 DNA reads TGTGCCAGCAGCACTCCAGGGTTTAACTATGGCTACACCTTC.

The chain carries TRBV30 and TRBJ2-7; tentatively, D is TRBD1 or TRBD2 (7 bases each). V was cut by 4 bases and J by 0 bases, with 13 bases left in between. The CDR3 has 14 residues. The germline V gene encodes CDR1 GTSNPN and CDR2 SVGIG (reference sequence). In DNA, the CDR3 is TGTGCCTGGAATCGGGGGGACAGCTCCTACGAGCAGTACTTC. Translating gives CAWNRGDSSYEQYF.

The CDR3 sequence is CASSYSGPDRKETQYF. Here the CDR3 DNA reads TGTGCCAGCAGTTACTCGGGACCGGACAGGAAAGAGACCCAGTACTTC. The V and J genes are TRBV6-7 and TRBJ2-5; 7 bases fit TRBD1. TRBV6-7 is known as an ORF, though its function is uncertain. V was clipped by 0 bases and J by 3 bases; unmatched bases: 7. This CDR3 has 16 residues.

This sequence joins TRBV5-4 and TRBJ2-2; no clear D gene. The CDR3 extends over 16 amino acids. Germline assignment: CDR1 SGHNT and CDR2 YYREEE (reference sequence). Trimming stripped 4 bases from V and 5 bases from J, with 18 bases between. CDR3 sequence reads: CASSVDPRARTGELFF. In nucleotides, the CDR3 is TGTGCCAGCAGCGTGGACCCCAGAGCGAGGACCGGGGAGCTGTTTTTT.

The chain joins TRBV6-5 to TRBJ2-7, with D perhaps matching TRBD1 (6 bases). The CDR3 spans 13 residues. Germline CDR1 and CDR2: MNHEY and SVGAGI. Trimming shortened V by 6 bases and J by 3 bases, and 12 bases separated the two germline ends. CDR3 nucleotides: TGTGCCAGCAGCCAGGGGCTATACTACGAGCAGTACTTC. Encoded protein: CASSQGLYYEQYF.

The rearrangement links TRBV6-1 to TRBJ1-3; D gene uncertain. Per the germline V gene, CDR1 is MNHNS and CDR2 is SASEGT. The V end lost 5 bases, the J end lost 1 base, and 9 bases lay between the germline ends. The CDR3 extends over 14 amino acids. The CDR3 region is CASSITSSGNTIYF. DNA of the CDR3: TGTGCCAGCAGTATAACAAGTTCTGGAAACACCATATATTTT.

The chain is built from TRBV27 and TRBJ2-1, with D possibly matching TRBD2 (5 bases). Per germline, CDR1 MNHEY and CDR2 SMNVEV (reference sequence). CDR3 size: 14 residues. With 6 bases removed from V and 2 bases from J, the gap between germline ends came to 11 bases. CDR3 protein: CASSLAYPYNEQFF. The DNA for the CDR3 is TGTGCCAGCAGCTTAGCGTATCCCTACAATGAGCAGTTCTTC.

The V gene is TRBV19, the J gene TRBJ1-5; D is undetermined. Germline values: CDR1 LNHDA, CDR2 SQIVND (reference sequence). V was pared by 1 base and J by 1 base, with 14 bases between. The CDR3 sequence is 17 residues long. The CDR3 nucleotides read TGTGCCAGTAGTATAGTGGGCACCGAGAGGAGCAATCAGCCCCAGCATTTT. Its translation is CASSIVGTERSNQPQHF.

V usage is TRBV15 and J usage is TRBJ1-5, with D hard to call. The germline gives CDR1 LNHNV, CDR2 YYDKDF (reference sequence). V shed 1 base and J shed 6 bases, with 19 bases lying between them. CDR3 length: 17 amino acids. The CDR3 spells CATSRVTASRRGQPQHF. CDR3 DNA sequence: TGTGCCACCAGCAGAGTCACGGCCTCCCGAAGAGGTCAGCCCCAGCATTTT.

V is TRBV4-2 and J is TRBJ1-2; the match to TRBD1 covers 7 bases. The CDR3 covers 16 residues. Per the germline V gene, CDR1 is LGHNA and CDR2 is YNFKEQ. With V trimmed by 3 bases and J by 5 bases, 12 bases remained unmatched. CDR3 coding DNA: TGTGCCAGCAGCCAGGGAACCGGGACAGAGATTTATGGCTACACCTTC. It yields the protein CASSQGTGTEIYGYTF.

The rearrangement uses TRBV5-1 and TRBJ2-7; D possibly corresponds to TRBD1 (7 bases). There are 15 residues in the CDR3. From germline, CDR1 is SGHRS and CDR2 YFSETQ. V lost 0 bases to trimming and J lost 2 bases, with 12 bases between them. The CDR3 protein is CASSLGGTAAYEQYF. The DNA of the CDR3 is TGCGCCAGCAGCTTGGGCGGGACAGCTGCCTACGAGCAGTACTTC.

The table lists this clone with a count of one. The chain uses TRBV29-1 and TRBJ2-1; D might be TRBD1 (5 bases). The CDR3 covers 13 residues. Looked up from germline, CDR1 is SQVTM and CDR2 is ANQGSEA. With 6 bases removed from V and 6 bases from J, the gap between germline ends came to 15 bases. The CDR3 spells CSVETVLSNEQFF. CDR3 bases: TGCAGCGTCGAGACAGTCTTGAGCAATGAGCAGTTCTTC.

The V call is TRBV6-6, the J call TRBJ2-1, with D perhaps given as TRBD1 or TRBD2 (5 bases each). Trimming pared 6 bases from V and 6 bases from J, leaving 15 bases between. Germline CDR1 is MNHNY and CDR2 is SVGAGI (reference sequence). The CDR3 has 14 amino acids. CDR3: CASRNGAGGNEQFF. DNA of the CDR3: TGTGCCAGCAGAAATGGGGCAGGAGGCAATGAGCAGTTCTTC.

This clone was picked up a small number of times. This rearrangement joins TRBV7-8 to TRBJ2-7; D may be TRBD2 (6 bases). V was clipped by 1 base and J by 4 bases, with 11 bases between them. The length of the CDR3 is 14 residues. CDR1 is SGHVS, CDR2 FQNEAQ, per germline. CDR3 sequence (DNA): TGTGCCAGCAGCTTAGGCGGGAATCGTTACGAGCAGTACTTC. Its protein is CASSLGGNRYEQYF.